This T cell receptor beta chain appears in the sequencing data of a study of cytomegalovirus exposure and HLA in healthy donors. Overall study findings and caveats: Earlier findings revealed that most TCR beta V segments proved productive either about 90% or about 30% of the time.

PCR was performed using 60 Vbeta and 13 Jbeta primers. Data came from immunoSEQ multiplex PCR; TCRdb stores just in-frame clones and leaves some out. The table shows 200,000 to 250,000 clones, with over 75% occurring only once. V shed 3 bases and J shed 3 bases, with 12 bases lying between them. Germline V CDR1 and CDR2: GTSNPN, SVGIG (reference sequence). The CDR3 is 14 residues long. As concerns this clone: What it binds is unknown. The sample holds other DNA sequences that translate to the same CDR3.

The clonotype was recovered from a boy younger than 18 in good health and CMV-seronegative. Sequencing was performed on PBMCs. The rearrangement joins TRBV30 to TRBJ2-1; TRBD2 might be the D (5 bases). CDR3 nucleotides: TGTGCCTGGAGCCTAGGTGGGAGCTACAATGAGCAGTTCTTC. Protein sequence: CAWSLGGSYNEQFF.